A selection of T cell receptor beta chains follows, all from one sample in a study of response to subunit inactivated influenza vaccine. TCRdb used MiXCR to reprocess the RT-PCR reads, holding one entry per CDR3 protein. The sample holds around 600,000 distinct CDR3 sequences, approximately 10% seen once. These data also featured in a second study, about T cells expressing NK-cell markers.

This specimen consisted of PBMCs from blood, obtained on the day of vaccination. The receptors shown here come from a man aged 50-59 years who received an inactivated influenza vaccine. Each CDR3 is given with its conserved first and last residue. Fields, in order: CDR3 length, D gene, J gene, clone size, V gene, CDR3 protein, CDR3 DNA. D genes are given only for firm matches. The size entry is marked missing in some rows and otherwise reads once, few, many or a size class.

>16|TRBD2|TRBJ2-1|.|TRBV6-2/TRBV6-3
CASSRISGRATNEQFF
TGTGCCAGCAGTAGAATTAGCGGGAGGGCCACGAATGAGCAGTTCTTC
>15|TRBD2|TRBJ2-3|few|TRBV7-2
CASSFISGTYDTQYF
TGTGCCAGCAGCTTCATTAGCGGGACTTATGATACGCAGTATTTT
>16|.|TRBJ2-1|.|TRBV28
CASLPLIAMGYNEQFF
TGTGCCAGCCTTCCCTTGATAGCTATGGGCTACAATGAGCAGTTCTTC
>15|TRBD1|TRBJ2-7|few|TRBV6-2/TRBV6-3
CASRGPGQTPYEQYF
TGTGCCAGCAGGGGACCGGGACAGACACCTTACGAGCAGTACTTC
>15|.|TRBJ2-3|few|TRBV7-2
CASSRPGAEVDTQYF
TGTGCCAGCAGCCGCCCGGGTGCCGAGGTAGATACGCAGTATTTT
>13|.|TRBJ1-6|few|TRBV6-5
CASSYRDNSPLHF
TGTGCCAGCAGTTACAGGGATAATTCACCCCTCCACTTT
>17|TRBD2|TRBJ2-3|.|TRBV20-1
CSARSGLAGEPTDTQYF
TGCAGTGCTAGGTCGGGGCTAGCGGGAGAGCCCACAGATACGCAGTATTTT
>13|.|TRBJ2-7|.|TRBV3-1
CASSQTGIYEQYF
TGTGCCAGCAGCCAAACAGGGATCTACGAGCAGTACTTC
>16|TRBD1|TRBJ2-7|.|TRBV6-2/TRBV6-3
CASSYPLDRGSYEQYF
TGTGCCAGCAGTTACCCCCTTGACAGGGGGTCCTACGAGCAGTACTTC
>22|TRBD1|TRBJ2-5|.|TRBV4-1
CASSQDRDRGLASGQRWETQYF
TGCGCCAGCAGCCAAGATCGGGACAGGGGGCTTGCTAGCGGTCAGAGGTGGGAGACCCAGTACTTC
>14|TRBD1|TRBJ2-7|.|TRBV12-3/TRBV12-4
CASSTRDRYYEQYF
TGTGCCAGCAGTACCCGGGACAGATACTACGAGCAGTACTTC
>14|TRBD1|TRBJ1-2|.|TRBV5-1
CASSSGTASGGYTF
TGCGCCAGCAGTTCCGGGACAGCTTCGGGTGGCTACACCTTC
>15|TRBD1|TRBJ2-5|many|TRBV5-5
CASSRPGQGLETQYF
TGTGCCAGCAGCCGCCCGGGACAGGGGCTAGAGACCCAGTACTTC
>15|TRBD1|TRBJ2-4|.|TRBV5-4
CASSLTGGTKNIQYF
TGTGCCAGCAGCCTTACAGGGGGTACCAAAAACATTCAGTACTTC
>15|TRBD1|TRBJ1-4|many|TRBV5-1
CASSLLGQDNEKLFF
TGCGCCAGCAGCTTGTTGGGACAGGATAATGAAAAACTGTTTTTT
>14|.|TRBJ2-3|.|TRBV11-2
CASSLNVRGDTQYF
TGTGCCAGCAGCTTAAACGTGAGGGGAGATACGCAGTATTTT
>15|TRBD1|TRBJ2-5|.|TRBV5-1
CASSLSPTGQETQYF
TGCGCCAGCAGCTTGTCCCCGACAGGGCAAGAGACCCAGTACTTC
>14|TRBD1|TRBJ1-4|.|TRBV5-1
CASSAGQGREKLFF
TGCGCCAGCAGCGCCGGACAGGGTAGGGAAAAACTGTTTTTT
>18|.|TRBJ2-7|.|TRBV6-2/TRBV6-3
CASSEYEGPLAALDEQYF
TGTGCCAGCAGCGAATACGAGGGACCGCTTGCCGCTTTGGACGAGCAGTACTTC
>17|.|TRBJ2-2|.|TRBV4-2
CASSQDAAGLNTGELFF
TGTGCCAGCAGCCAAGATGCGGCGGGCCTGAACACCGGGGAGCTGTTTTTT
>15|TRBD2|TRBJ2-1|few|TRBV6-1
CASSPRLAGVGEQFF
TGTGCCAGCAGCCCTCGACTAGCGGGGGTCGGTGAGCAGTTCTTC
>16|.|TRBJ2-7|many|TRBV5-6
CASSPVRRTTSYEQYF
TGTGCCAGCAGCCCCGTCAGGCGGACTACCTCCTACGAGCAGTACTTC
>15|.|TRBJ2-7|many|TRBV6-5
CASSYFGTPNREQYF
TGTGCCAGCAGTTACTTCGGGACACCCAATCGCGAGCAGTACTTC
>17|TRBD2|TRBJ2-1|.|TRBV19
CASSIGTTSGRRNEQFF
TGTGCCAGTAGTATAGGGACAACTAGCGGGAGGAGGAATGAGCAGTTCTTC
>19|.|TRBJ2-2|.|TRBV2
CASSEVGIQGLWDTGELFF
TGTGCCAGCAGTGAAGTCGGGATCCAGGGGTTGTGGGACACCGGGGAGCTGTTTTTT
>15|TRBD2|TRBJ2-1|many|TRBV7-9
CASSLAGGRSGEQFF
TGTGCCAGCAGTTTAGCGGGAGGGAGGAGCGGTGAGCAGTTCTTC
>11|.|TRBJ2-5|.|TRBV24-1
CATSDKEIQYF
TGTGCCACCAGTGATAAGGAAATCCAGTACTTC
>15|TRBD1|TRBJ2-7|.|TRBV15
CATSRDLGTGYEQYF
TGTGCCACCAGCAGAGATTTGGGGACAGGCTACGAGCAGTACTTC
>11|.|TRBJ2-7|many|TRBV29-1
CSVVGTYEQYF
TGCAGCGTTGTCGGAACCTACGAGCAGTACTTC
>14|.|TRBJ2-2|.|TRBV19
CASNGMVFAGELFF
TGTGCCAGTAATGGTATGGTATTCGCCGGGGAGCTGTTTTTT
>12|.|TRBJ2-2|few|TRBV7-9
CAGRDGPGELFF
TGTGCCGGTAGGGATGGACCCGGGGAGCTGTTTTTT
>14|.|TRBJ2-2|.|TRBV10-1
CASSGGSGTGELFF
TGCGCCAGCAGTGGTGGGTCAGGCACCGGGGAGCTGTTTTTT
>12|.|TRBJ2-5|.|TRBV12-3/TRBV12-4
CASSSTRAAQYF
TGTGCCAGCAGTTCCACTAGGGCGGCCCAGTACTTC
>14|TRBD1|TRBJ2-7|.|TRBV10-3
CATRTGAQGYEQYF
TGTGCCACAAGGACAGGAGCCCAGGGGTACGAGCAGTACTTC
>15|TRBD1|TRBJ1-2|.|TRBV12-3/TRBV12-4
CASTPIGTGTNGYTF
TGTGCCAGCACCCCCATAGGGACAGGGACAAATGGCTACACCTTC
>14|TRBD2|TRBJ2-4|.|TRBV20-1
CSAHRLAGKNIQYF
TGCAGTGCCCATAGACTAGCGGGGAAAAACATTCAGTACTTC
>13|.|TRBJ1-1|.|TRBV18
CASSPLQADEAFF
TGTGCCAGCTCACCACTGCAGGCCGATGAAGCTTTCTTT
>14|.|TRBJ2-3|many|TRBV28
CASRPTQRTDTQYF
TGTGCCAGCAGACCCACCCAACGCACAGATACGCAGTATTTT
>15|.|TRBJ1-3|.|TRBV5-1
CASSLYSEGGNTIYF
TGCGCCAGCAGCTTGTACTCCGAGGGAGGAAACACCATATATTTT
>14|TRBD1|TRBJ2-2|few|TRBV10-3
CATIGTGYTGELFF
TGTGCCACCATTGGGACAGGGTACACCGGGGAGCTGTTTTTT
>17|TRBD1|TRBJ1-4|.|TRBV12-3/TRBV12-4
CASSLGGGHRTNEKLFF
TGTGCCAGCAGTTTAGGAGGGGGCCACCGGACTAATGAAAAACTGTTTTTT
>15|TRBD2|TRBJ2-7|.|TRBV29-1
CSVEIGGSGTYEQYF
TGCAGCGTTGAGATCGGCGGGAGTGGCACCTACGAGCAGTACTTC
>14|.|TRBJ2-7|many|TRBV7-2
CASSPAGSSYEQYF
TGTGCCAGCAGCCCCGCTGGGAGCTCCTACGAGCAGTACTTC
>15|.|TRBJ1-3|.|TRBV10-3
CATRQKDVSGNTIYF
TGTGCCACCAGGCAGAAGGACGTCTCTGGAAACACCATATATTTT
>15|.|TRBJ2-7|many|TRBV7-9
CASSPLGGSSYEQYF
TGTGCCAGCAGCCCCCTGGGAGGAAGCTCCTACGAGCAGTACTTC
>15|.|TRBJ2-7|.|TRBV7-8
CASSLSRSTYHEQYF
TGTGCCAGCAGCTTAAGTCGCAGTACCTACCACGAGCAGTACTTC
>14|.|TRBJ1-4|few|TRBV5-1
CASSFRGADEKLFF
TGCGCCAGCAGCTTTAGAGGGGCAGATGAAAAACTGTTTTTT
>14|.|TRBJ2-7|few|TRBV5-1
CASSLVPGVYEQYF
TGCGCCAGCAGCTTGGTTCCAGGTGTCTACGAGCAGTACTTC
>18|.|TRBJ1-1|.|TRBV11-1
CASRPTGTGGRMNTEAFF
TGTGCCAGCAGACCAACCGGGACCGGGGGGAGGATGAACACTGAAGCTTTCTTT
>15|.|TRBJ1-6|.|TRBV3-1
CASSLDILGNSPLHF
TGTGCCAGCAGTCTCGACATCCTTGGGAATTCACCCCTCCACTTT
>15|.|TRBJ1-5|few|TRBV6-1
CASSQGQLSNQPQHF
TGTGCCAGCAGCCAGGGACAACTTAGCAATCAGCCCCAGCATTTT
>15|.|TRBJ2-2|.|TRBV9
CASSVTQGRTGELFF
TGTGCCAGCAGCGTAACACAGGGGAGGACCGGGGAGCTGTTTTTT
>14|.|TRBJ2-1|.|TRBV2
CASQGPSSYNEQFF
TGTGCCAGCCAGGGTCCAAGCTCCTACAATGAGCAGTTCTTC
>16|TRBD2|TRBJ2-5|.|TRBV25-1
CASSELGAGARETQYF
TGTGCCAGCAGTGAATTAGGAGCGGGAGCACGGGAGACCCAGTACTTC
>22|TRBD2|TRBJ2-2|.|TRBV14
CASSQEGPPGTSGGFLTGELFF
TGTGCCAGCAGCCAAGAAGGGCCTCCCGGGACTAGCGGGGGTTTCCTCACCGGGGAGCTGTTTTTT
>17|TRBD2|TRBJ2-2|.|TRBV4-1
CASSQDRQRGQTGELFF
TGCGCCAGCAGCCAAGATAGACAGCGGGGGCAGACCGGGGAGCTGTTTTTT
>13|.|TRBJ2-1|many|TRBV7-2
CASRLGPNNEQFF
TGTGCCAGCAGATTGGGACCAAACAATGAGCAGTTCTTC
>16|TRBD1|TRBJ2-1|.|TRBV7-2
CASSTRQGASYNEQFF
TGTGCCAGCAGCACGCGACAGGGGGCATCCTACAATGAGCAGTTCTTC